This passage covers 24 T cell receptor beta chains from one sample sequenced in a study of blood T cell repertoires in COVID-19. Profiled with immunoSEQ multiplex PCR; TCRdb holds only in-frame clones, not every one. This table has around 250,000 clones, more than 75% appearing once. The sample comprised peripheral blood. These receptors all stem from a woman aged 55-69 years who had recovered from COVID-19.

CDR3 loop: CASSAGNGGDTQYF. DNA of the CDR3: TGTGCCAGCAGCGCGGGAAACGGGGGAGATACGCAGTATTTT. The chain uses TRBV7-6 and TRBJ2-3, with D possibly being TRBD2 (6 bases). CDR3 length: 14 amino acids. Trimming cost V 5 bases and J 5 bases, with 14 bases left between them. Germline V gives CDR1 SGHVS, CDR2 FNYEAQ.

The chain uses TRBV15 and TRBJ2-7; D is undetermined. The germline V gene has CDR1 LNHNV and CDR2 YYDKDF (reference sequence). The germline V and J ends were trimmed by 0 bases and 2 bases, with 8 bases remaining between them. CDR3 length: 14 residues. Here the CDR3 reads CATSRETGTYEQYF. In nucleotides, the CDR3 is TGTGCCACCAGCAGAGAAACGGGTACCTACGAGCAGTACTTC. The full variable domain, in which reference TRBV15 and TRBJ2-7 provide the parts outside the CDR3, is DAMVIQNPRYQVTQFGKPVTLSCSQTLNHNVMYWYQQKSSQAPKLLFHYYDKDFNNEADTPDNFQSRRPNTSFCFLDIRSPGLGDTAMYLCATSRETGTYEQYFGPGTRLTVT.

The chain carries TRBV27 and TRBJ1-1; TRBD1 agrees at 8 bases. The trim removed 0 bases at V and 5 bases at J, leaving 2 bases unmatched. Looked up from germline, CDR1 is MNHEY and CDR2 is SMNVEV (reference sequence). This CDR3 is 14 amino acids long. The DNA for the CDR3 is TGTGCCAGCAGTTTATCGCGACAGGGGACTGAAGCTTTCTTT. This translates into CASSLSRQGTEAFF.

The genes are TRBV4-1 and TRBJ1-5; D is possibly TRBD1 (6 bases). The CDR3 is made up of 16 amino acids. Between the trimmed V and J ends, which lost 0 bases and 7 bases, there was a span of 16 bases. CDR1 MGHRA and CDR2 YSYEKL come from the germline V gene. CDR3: CASSQEGGRGFQPQHF. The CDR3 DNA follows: TGCGCCAGCAGCCAAGAAGGAGGCAGGGGCTTCCAGCCCCAGCATTTT.

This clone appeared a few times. The CDR3, as DNA: TGTGCCAGCACCCACGGGGACAGGGGCTATGGCTACACCTTC. The encoded protein is CASTHGDRGYGYTF. The chain joins TRBV7-9 to TRBJ1-2; 10 bases map to TRBD1. The CDR3 totals 14 residues. The germline gives CDR1 SEHNR, CDR2 FQNEAQ (reference sequence). V dropped 7 bases and J dropped 4; count of bases not matched to a gene: 6.

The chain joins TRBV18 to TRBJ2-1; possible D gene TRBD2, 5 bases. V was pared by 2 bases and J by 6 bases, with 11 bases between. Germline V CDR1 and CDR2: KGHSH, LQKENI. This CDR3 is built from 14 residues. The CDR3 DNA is TGTGCCAGCTCACCATCGGATGGGAGCAATGAGCAGTTCTTC. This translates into CASSPSDGSNEQFF.

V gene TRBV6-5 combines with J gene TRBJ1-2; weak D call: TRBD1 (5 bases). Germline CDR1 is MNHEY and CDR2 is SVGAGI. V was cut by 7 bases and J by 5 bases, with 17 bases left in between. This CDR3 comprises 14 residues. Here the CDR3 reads CASIQQGRFYGYTF. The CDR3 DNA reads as TGTGCCAGCATCCAGCAGGGCCGGTTTTATGGCTACACCTTC.

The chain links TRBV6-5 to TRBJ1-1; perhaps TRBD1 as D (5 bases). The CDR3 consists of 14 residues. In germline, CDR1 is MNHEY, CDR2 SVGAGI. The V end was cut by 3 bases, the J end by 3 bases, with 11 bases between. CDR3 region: CASSYWGTDTEAFF. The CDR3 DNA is TGTGCCAGCAGTTATTGGGGCACGGACACTGAAGCTTTCTTT.

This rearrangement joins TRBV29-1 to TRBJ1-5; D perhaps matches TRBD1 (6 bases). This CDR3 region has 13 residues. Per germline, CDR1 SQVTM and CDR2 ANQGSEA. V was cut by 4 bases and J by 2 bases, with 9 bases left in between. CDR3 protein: CSVAGAGNQPQHF. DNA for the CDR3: TGCAGCGTTGCAGGGGCGGGCAATCAGCCCCAGCATTTT.

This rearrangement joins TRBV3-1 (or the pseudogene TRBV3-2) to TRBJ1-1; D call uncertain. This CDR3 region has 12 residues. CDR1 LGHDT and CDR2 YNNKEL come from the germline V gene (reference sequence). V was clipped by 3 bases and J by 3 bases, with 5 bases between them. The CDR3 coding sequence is TGTGCCAGCAGCCAGCGGGACACTGAAGCTTTCTTT. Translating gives CASSQRDTEAFF.

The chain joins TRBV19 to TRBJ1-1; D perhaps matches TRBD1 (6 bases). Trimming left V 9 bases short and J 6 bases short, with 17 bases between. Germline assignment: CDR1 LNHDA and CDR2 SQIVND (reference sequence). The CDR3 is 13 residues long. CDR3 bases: TGTGCCAGCGGACGGGGGGGGGCCGCTGAAGCTTTCTTT. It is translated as CASGRGGAAEAFF. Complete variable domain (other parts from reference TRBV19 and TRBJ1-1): DGGITQSPKYLFRKEGQNVTLSCEQNLNHDAMYWYRQDPGQGLRLIYYSQIVNDFQKGDIAEGYSVSREKKESFPLTVTSAQKNPTAFYLCASGRGGAAEAFFGQGTRLTVV.

Written as DNA, the CDR3 is TGTGCCAGCACCTCACAGGGATCGGGGGAGCTGTTTTTT. Amino acid sequence: CASTSQGSGELFF. V usage is TRBV25-1 and J usage is TRBJ2-2; D is possibly TRBD1 (6 bases). This CDR3 comprises 13 residues. Germline V gene lookup returns CDR1 MGHDK and CDR2 SYGVNS. The V gene lost 7 bases and the J gene lost 8 bases, with 14 bases spanning the gap.

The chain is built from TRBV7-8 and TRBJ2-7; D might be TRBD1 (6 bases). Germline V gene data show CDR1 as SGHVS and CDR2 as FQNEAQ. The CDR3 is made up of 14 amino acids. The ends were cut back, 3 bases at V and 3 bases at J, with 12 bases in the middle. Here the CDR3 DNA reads TGTGCCAGCAGCTTCGGACAGATCGACTACGAGCAGTACTTC. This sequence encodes CASSFGQIDYEQYF.

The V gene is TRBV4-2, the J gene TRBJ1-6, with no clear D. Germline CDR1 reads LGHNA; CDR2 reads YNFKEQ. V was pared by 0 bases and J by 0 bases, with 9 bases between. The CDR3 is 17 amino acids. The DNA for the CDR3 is TGTGCCAGCAGCCAAGAATACGTGAGCTCCTATAATTCACCCCTCCACTTT. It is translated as CASSQEYVSSYNSPLHF.

The CDR3 loop is CASSQGNYGYTF. As DNA, the CDR3 is TGTGCCAGCAGCCAGGGCAACTATGGCTACACCTTC. This chain connects TRBV4-2 to TRBJ1-2; D not certain. Germline lookup yields CDR1 LGHNA and CDR2 YNFKEQ. Trimming pared 3 bases from V and 2 bases from J, leaving 4 bases between. The CDR3 runs to 12 residues.

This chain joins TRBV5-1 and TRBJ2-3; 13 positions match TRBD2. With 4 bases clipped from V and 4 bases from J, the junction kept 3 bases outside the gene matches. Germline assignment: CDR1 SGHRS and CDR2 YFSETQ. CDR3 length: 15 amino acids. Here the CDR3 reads CASSNGLAGADTQYF. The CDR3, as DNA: TGCGCCAGCAGCAACGGACTAGCGGGGGCAGATACGCAGTATTTT.

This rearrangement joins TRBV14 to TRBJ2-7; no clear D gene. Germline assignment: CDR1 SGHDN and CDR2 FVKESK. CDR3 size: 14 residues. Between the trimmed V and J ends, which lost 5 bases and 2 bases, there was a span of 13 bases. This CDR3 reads CASSYETPPYEQYF. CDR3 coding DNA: TGTGCCAGCAGCTACGAGACACCCCCCTACGAGCAGTACTTC.

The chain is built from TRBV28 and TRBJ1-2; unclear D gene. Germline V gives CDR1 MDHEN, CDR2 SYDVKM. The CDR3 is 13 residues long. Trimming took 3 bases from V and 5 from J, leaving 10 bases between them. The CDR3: CASSLSGGYGYTF. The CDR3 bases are TGTGCCAGCAGTTTGTCAGGCGGGTATGGCTACACCTTC.

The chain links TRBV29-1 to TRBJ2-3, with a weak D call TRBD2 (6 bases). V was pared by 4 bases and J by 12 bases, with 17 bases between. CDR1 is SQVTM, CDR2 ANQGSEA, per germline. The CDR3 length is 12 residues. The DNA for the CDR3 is TGCAGCGTTGGGGGATCCCGCGGGGCTCAGTATTTT. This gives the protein CSVGGSRGAQYF.

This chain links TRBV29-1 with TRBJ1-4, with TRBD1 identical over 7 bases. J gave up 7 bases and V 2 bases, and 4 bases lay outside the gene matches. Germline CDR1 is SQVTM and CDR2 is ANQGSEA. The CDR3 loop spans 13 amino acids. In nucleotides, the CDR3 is TGCAGCGTTGAACAAGGGGGCGGTGAAAAACTGTTTTTT. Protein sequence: CSVEQGGGEKLFF.

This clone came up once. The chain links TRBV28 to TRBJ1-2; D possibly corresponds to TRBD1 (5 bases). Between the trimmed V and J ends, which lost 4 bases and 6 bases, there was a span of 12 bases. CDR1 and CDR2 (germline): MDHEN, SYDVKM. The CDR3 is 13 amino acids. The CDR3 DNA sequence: TGTGCCAGCAGTTCCGGTATAGGGGATGGCTACACCTTC. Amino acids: CASSSGIGDGYTF.

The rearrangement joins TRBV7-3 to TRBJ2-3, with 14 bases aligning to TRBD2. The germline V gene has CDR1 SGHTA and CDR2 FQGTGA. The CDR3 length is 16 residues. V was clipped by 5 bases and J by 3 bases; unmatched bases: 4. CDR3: CASSTGTSGGTDTQYF. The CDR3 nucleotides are TGTGCCAGCAGCACCGGGACTAGCGGGGGTACAGATACGCAGTATTTT.

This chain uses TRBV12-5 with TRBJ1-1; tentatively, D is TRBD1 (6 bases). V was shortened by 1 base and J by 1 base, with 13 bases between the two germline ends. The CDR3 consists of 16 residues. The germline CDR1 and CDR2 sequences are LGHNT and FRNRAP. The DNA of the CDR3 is TGTGCTAGTGGTTTGGGCCCGGGACACCCGAACACTGAAGCTTTCTTT. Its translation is CASGLGPGHPNTEAFF.

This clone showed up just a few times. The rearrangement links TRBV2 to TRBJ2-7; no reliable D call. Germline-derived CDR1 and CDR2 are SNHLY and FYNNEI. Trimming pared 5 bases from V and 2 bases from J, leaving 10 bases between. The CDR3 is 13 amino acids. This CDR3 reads CASSRSVTYEQYF. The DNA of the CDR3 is TGTGCCAGCAGTAGATCAGTGACCTACGAGCAGTACTTC.